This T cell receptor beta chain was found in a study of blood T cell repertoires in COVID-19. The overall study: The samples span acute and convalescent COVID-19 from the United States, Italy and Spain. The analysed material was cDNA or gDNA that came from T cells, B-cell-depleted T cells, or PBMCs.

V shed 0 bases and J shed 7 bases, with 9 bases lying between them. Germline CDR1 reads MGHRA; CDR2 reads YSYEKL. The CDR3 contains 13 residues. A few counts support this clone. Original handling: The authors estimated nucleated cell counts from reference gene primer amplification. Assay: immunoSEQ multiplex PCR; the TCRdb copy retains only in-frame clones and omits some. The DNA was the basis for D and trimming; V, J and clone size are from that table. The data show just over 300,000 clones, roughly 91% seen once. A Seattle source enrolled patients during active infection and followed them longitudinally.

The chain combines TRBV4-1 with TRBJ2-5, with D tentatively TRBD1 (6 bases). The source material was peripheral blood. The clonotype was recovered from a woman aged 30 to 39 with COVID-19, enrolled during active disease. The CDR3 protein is CASSQDQGRTQYF. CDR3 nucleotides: TGCGCCAGCAGCCAAGACCAGGGGCGGACCCAGTACTTC.